The 22 T cell receptor beta chains listed next were all sequenced from one sample in a study of cytomegalovirus exposure and HLA in healthy donors. PCR amplification relied on 60 Vbeta primers (plus 13 Jbeta primers). Assay used: immunoSEQ multiplex PCR; TCRdb lists only in-frame clones, some missing. The sample lists roughly 130,000 clones, roughly 63% occurring once. The sequenced material came from PBMCs. The receptors were gathered from a man aged 30 to 45 in good health and CMV-seropositive.

In its sample, this clone was seen once. This sequence joins TRBV29-1 and TRBJ2-7; TRBD1 matches at 9 bases. Germline loops: CDR1 SQVTM, CDR2 ANQGSEA. The CDR3 has 13 residues. V shed 4 bases, J shed 9 bases, and the junction held 10 bases outside the gene matches. The CDR3 protein is CSVGGTGTPRQYF. The DNA for the CDR3 is TGCAGCGTTGGGGGGACAGGGACCCCCAGGCAGTACTTC.

This clone was observed a handful of times. The chain is built from TRBV10-3 and TRBJ2-6; D possibly corresponds to TRBD2 (5 bases). The CDR3 runs 16 residues. Germline CDR1 reads ENHRY; CDR2 reads SYGVKD. Trimming took off 0 bases at V and 0 bases at J, with 6 bases between the two ends. CDR3 nucleotides: TGTGCCATCAGTGAGTCACGGGGCTCTGGGGCCAACGTCCTGACTTTC. Translated: CAISESRGSGANVLTF.

J is TRBJ2-3 and V is TRBV28; 8 bases are a match to TRBD2. Trimming at V came to 8 bases and at J to 5 bases, leaving 9 bases not matched to a gene. CDR1 and CDR2 from the germline V gene are MDHEN and SYDVKM. The CDR3 runs 14 residues. The CDR3 is CASSVPGLGDTQYF. In DNA form, the CDR3 reads TGTGCCAGCTCTGTCCCGGGACTAGGAGATACGCAGTATTTT.

The chain joins TRBV6-1 to TRBJ2-1, with TRBD1 as a possible D gene (5 bases). CDR3 size: 14 residues. Trimming removed 6 bases at V and 4 bases at J, with 13 bases between. Germline V gene lookup returns CDR1 MNHNS and CDR2 SASEGT. The CDR3 loop is CASSRVLRYNEQFF. CDR3 nucleotide sequence: TGTGCCAGCAGCAGGGTATTAAGATACAATGAGCAGTTCTTC.

V is TRBV7-2 and J is TRBJ2-7; 9 bases match TRBD2. Trimming took 0 bases from V and 5 from J; bases not matched to a gene: 5. CDR3 length: 15 residues. Per the germline V gene, CDR1 is SGHTA and CDR2 is FQGNSA. In DNA form, the CDR3 reads TGTGCCAGCAGCTTAGCTTTGGTAGCGGGAGACGAGCAGTACTTC. Its translation: CASSLALVAGDEQYF.

V gene TRBV7-3 combines with J gene TRBJ2-5; D might be TRBD1 (6 bases). Germline assignment: CDR1 SGHTA and CDR2 FQGTGA. The V end lost 2 bases, the J end lost 5 bases, and 15 bases lay between the germline ends. The CDR3 runs 15 residues. As DNA, the CDR3 is TGTGCCAGCAGCTTAGAGGGGTACCAGGGGGAGACCCAGTACTTC. Translated: CASSLEGYQGETQYF.

The chain carries TRBV2 and TRBJ1-1, with D maybe TRBD1 (6 bases). The length of the CDR3 is 14 residues. Germline CDR1 and CDR2: SNHLY and FYNNEI. V lost 5 bases, J lost 7 bases, and 17 bases lay in between. The CDR3 DNA is TGTGCCAGCAGTCTACAGGGAGTGGAGATTGAAGCTTTCTTT. This sequence encodes CASSLQGVEIEAFF.

This chain connects TRBV7-9 to TRBJ2-6; 7 positions match TRBD1. Trimming at V came to 1 base and at J to 3 bases, leaving 6 bases not matched to a gene. Germline V gene sequence: CDR1 SEHNR, CDR2 FQNEAQ (reference sequence). The CDR3 has 17 residues. In nucleotides, the CDR3 is TGTGCCAGCAGCTTAGGTCGGACAGGTCATGGGGCCAACGTCCTGACTTTC. The encoded protein is CASSLGRTGHGANVLTF.

Comments on this clone: This CDR3 is also generated by other DNA sequences in the sample. The chain is built from TRBV6-6 and TRBJ1-4; 7 nucleotides align to TRBD1. This CDR3 region has 15 residues. Germline loops: CDR1 MNHNY, CDR2 SVGAGI (reference sequence). The ends lost 2 bases at V and 2 bases at J; junction bases unmatched: 2. CDR3 region: CASSYPQGTNEKLFF. In DNA form, the CDR3 reads TGTGCCAGCAGTTACCCACAGGGGACTAATGAAAAACTGTTTTTT.

The chain links TRBV28 to TRBJ2-7, with 7 nucleotides matching TRBD2. This CDR3 spans 14 amino acids. The ends lost 5 bases at V and 4 bases at J; junction bases unmatched: 8. The V gene's germline CDR1 is MDHEN and CDR2 SYDVKM. The CDR3 DNA sequence: TGTGCCAGCAGTCGAGCGGGATTTGGATACGAGCAGTACTTC. It yields the protein CASSRAGFGYEQYF.

V usage is TRBV5-5 and J usage is TRBJ2-2; 13 nucleotides agree with TRBD2. The CDR3 contains 20 residues. The germline V gene has CDR1 SGHKS and CDR2 YYEKEE (reference sequence). V lost 4 bases, J lost 3 bases, and 15 bases stayed unmatched. The CDR3 here is CASSREPALAGGPDTGELFF. CDR3 coding DNA: TGTGCCAGCAGCCGAGAACCCGCACTAGCGGGAGGGCCAGACACCGGGGAGCTGTTTTTT.

As concerns this clone: This sample includes further DNA sequences coding for the same CDR3. The chain recombines TRBV6-5 with TRBJ2-7, with D perhaps TRBD1 (5 bases). Germline CDR1 is MNHEY and CDR2 is SVGAGI. The CDR3 spans 11 residues. V was shortened by 8 bases and J by 4 bases, with 9 bases between the two germline ends. The CDR3 spells CASGAPYEQYF. CDR3 nucleotides: TGTGCCAGCGGGGCTCCTTACGAGCAGTACTTC.

This clone was recorded only once. The J gene is TRBJ2-1, the V gene TRBV9, with D maybe TRBD2 (6 bases). In germline, CDR1 is SGDLS, CDR2 YYNGEE. The CDR3 has 16 amino acids. The V end lost 0 bases, the J end lost 9 bases, and 19 bases lay between the germline ends. The CDR3, as DNA: TGTGCCAGCAGCGTAGCCCCAGCGGGCGCCGGGAGTGAGCAGTTCTTC. Translated: CASSVAPAGAGSEQFF.

The chain recombines TRBV28 with TRBJ2-7; the D gene is possibly TRBD2 (5 bases). There are 15 residues in the CDR3. Trimming removed 4 bases at V and 2 bases at J, with 15 bases between. In germline, CDR1 is MDHEN, CDR2 SYDVKM. The CDR3 sequence: CASSSVGVSTYEQYF. CDR3 DNA sequence: TGTGCCAGCAGTTCGGTGGGAGTCTCGACCTACGAGCAGTACTTC.

This chain's CDR3 is CASSLGLAGYTGELFF. CDR3 in DNA: TGTGCCAGCAGCTTGGGACTAGCGGGTTACACCGGGGAGCTGTTTTTT. This chain links TRBV5-5 with TRBJ2-2, with 10 bases aligning to TRBD2. Trimming at V came to 0 bases and at J to 3 bases, leaving 2 bases not matched to a gene. The CDR3 loop spans 16 amino acids. CDR1 and CDR2 from the germline V gene are SGHKS and YYEKEE (reference sequence).

This sequence joins TRBV28 and TRBJ2-7, with D hard to call. With 2 bases removed from V and 6 bases from J, the gap between germline ends came to 8 bases. The germline V gene encodes CDR1 MDHEN and CDR2 SYDVKM. This CDR3 has 12 amino acids. CDR3 sequence reads: CASSLIRSEQYF. CDR3 DNA sequence: TGTGCCAGCAGTTTAATTAGGAGCGAGCAGTACTTC.

The genes are TRBV30 and TRBJ2-1; 8 nucleotides agree with TRBD2. Trimming removed 4 bases from V and 4 bases from J; junction bases left unmatched: 6. Germline values: CDR1 GTSNPN, CDR2 SVGIG (reference sequence). This CDR3 has 14 residues. The DNA for the CDR3 is TGTGCCTGGAAATTACTAGCGGAATACAATGAGCAGTTCTTC. Translated, it gives CAWKLLAEYNEQFF.

The CDR3 bases are TGCGCCAGCAGCTTGATCGGGACAGGGTCCCATGAGCAGTTCTTC. This codes for CASSLIGTGSHEQFF. This chain uses TRBV5-1 with TRBJ2-1; 9 positions match TRBD1. The length of the CDR3 is 15 residues. Germline V lookup: CDR1 SGHRS, CDR2 YFSETQ. V gave up 1 base and J gave up 8 bases; unmatched junction bases: 7.

V is TRBV19 and J is TRBJ1-1; 8 bases map to TRBD1. This CDR3 comprises 12 residues. Trimming cost V 6 bases and J 6 bases; bases outside gene matches: 3. Germline CDR1 LNHDA, CDR2 SQIVND (reference sequence). CDR3 loop: CASRDRDAEAFF. As DNA, the CDR3 is TGTGCCAGTAGGGACAGGGATGCTGAAGCTTTCTTT.

V usage is TRBV2 and J usage is TRBJ1-1; D ambiguous. The CDR3 extends over 13 amino acids. Germline V CDR1 and CDR2: SNHLY, FYNNEI. V was clipped by 5 bases and J by 1 base, with 8 bases between them. CDR3 nucleotides: TGTGCCAGCAGTACAGATACGAACACTGAAGCTTTCTTT. It yields the protein CASSTDTNTEAFF.

The DNA for the CDR3 is TGTGCCAGCGCCCTCGAAGAGGCCAGGGCCTACGAGCAGTACTTC. It yields the protein CASALEEARAYEQYF. V gene TRBV5-6 combines with J gene TRBJ2-7, with D possibly TRBD1 on 5 matching bases. The CDR3 is made up of 15 amino acids. V lost 7 bases and J 2 bases, leaving 19 bases between the germline ends. Germline V gene sequence: CDR1 SGHDT, CDR2 YYEEEE.

The table lists this clone with a few counts. The chain links TRBV5-1 to TRBJ2-7, with D possibly being TRBD1 (7 bases). Per germline, CDR1 SGHRS and CDR2 YFSETQ. Trimming took 4 bases from V and 7 from J, leaving 12 bases between them. The CDR3 length is 12 residues. The CDR3 is CASSGEDREQYF. CDR3 sequence (DNA): TGCGCCAGCAGCGGGGAGGACAGGGAGCAGTACTTC.